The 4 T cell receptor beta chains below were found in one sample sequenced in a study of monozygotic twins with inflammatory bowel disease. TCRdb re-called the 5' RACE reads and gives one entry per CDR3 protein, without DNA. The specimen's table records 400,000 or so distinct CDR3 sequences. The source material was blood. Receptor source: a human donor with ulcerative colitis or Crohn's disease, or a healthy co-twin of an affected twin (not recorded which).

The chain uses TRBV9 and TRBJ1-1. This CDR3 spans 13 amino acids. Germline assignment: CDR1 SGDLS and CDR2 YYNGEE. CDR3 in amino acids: CASSYREDTEAFF.

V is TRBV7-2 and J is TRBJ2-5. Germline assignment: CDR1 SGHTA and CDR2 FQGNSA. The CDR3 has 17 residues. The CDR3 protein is CASSLATTIPSKETQYF.

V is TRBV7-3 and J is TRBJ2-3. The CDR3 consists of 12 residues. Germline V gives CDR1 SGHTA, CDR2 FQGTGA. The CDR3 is CASSFGTDTQYF.

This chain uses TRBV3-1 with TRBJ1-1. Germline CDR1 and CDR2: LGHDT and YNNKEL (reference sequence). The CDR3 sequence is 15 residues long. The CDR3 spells CASSLGWGENTEAFF.